The entry below gives a single TCR beta chain sequence along with its context. Its cognate antigen has yet to be identified. Base qualities are not recorded, but no much larger clone differs from it by a single base. CDR1 MDHEN and CDR2 SYDVKM were looked up in the germline V gene. The junction carries 7 bases between V and J, which are trimmed by 6 bases and 1 base respectively. From the cysteine through the phenylalanine, the CDR3 covers 14 amino acids. The read is trimmed to its CDR3 DNA, 42 bases read in frame from base 1. TCR beta CDR3 regions were sequenced from DNA using the immunoSEQ hsTCRbeta Kit. Concerning the study's data processing: TCR sequencing data were analysed with the ImmunoSEQ Analyzer. T cell clonality was defined as 1 minus Pielou's evenness, as computed on productive rearrangements. T cell diversity was measured with the inverse Simpson index on productive templates. T cell density was defined as TCR beta template counts normalized to usable DNA, with usable DNA estimated by amplification and sequencing of housekeeping genes. TCR metrics were compared across histologic stages using two-sided Kruskal-Wallis tests. The immuneACCESS repertoire file appears here via TCRdb, limited to in-frame rearrangements. These files lack a portion of the clones; in checked studies, under half of the deficit traces to unresolved V genes, and the cause of the others is not known. The DNA was the basis for D and trimming; V, J and clone size are from that table. Present in this sample are 16,000 or so clones, around 88% of which were seen just once. Of the sample, 2.6% is held by the ten largest clones.

These data originate in a study of immune evolution from preneoplasia to lung adenocarcinoma (dated by TCRdb to the early 2020s). At the level of the whole study: No AAH lesions showed HLA loss of heterozygosity, compared with around 7% of AIS, 15% of MIA and less than 35% of ADC lesions. Immune contexture across lung adenocarcinoma precursors and invasive adenocarcinoma was profiled using immune gene expression, TCR sequencing and multiplex immunofluorescence. Resected precursor lesions (AAH, AIS, MIA) and invasive adenocarcinomas were each compared against paired morphologically normal lung tissue. Sample size was determined by specimen availability and not by a prior power calculation. Whole exome sequencing and methylation data from the same cohort of nodules were integrated with the immune data. The overall cohort comprised 45 to 55 patients with pulmonary nodules who underwent surgical resection. The TCR sequencing data were obtained from about 47 patients. According to the study, over a hundred samples went through TCR sequencing. POLYSOLVER was used to infer Class I HLA alleles from exome data, and LOHHLA was used to detect allele-specific HLA loss. Here is what the overall study found, with its caveats: The highest clonality was observed in normal lung, whereas higher T cell density and diversity but lower clonality appeared to be present in later-stage lesions. The highest T cell clonality was observed in KRAS-mutant nodules compared with EGFR-mutant or double wild-type lesions. The findings rested on association rather than direct causation, and larger cohorts with long-term follow-up and longitudinal biopsies were considered necessary. Normal lung had the highest top T cell clone frequencies, which appeared to decline progressively from AAH through AIS, MIA and invasive adenocarcinoma. Because all patients came from Japan and China, whether the findings apply to Western populations was uncertain.

Resection was performed on patients in Japan or China between about 2013 and 2017. The histologic diagnosis of each case was independently confirmed on H&E slides by two lung cancer pathologists. Premalignant or tumor cells were enriched for nucleic acid extraction by macro-dissection performed after pathologic assessment. DNA was isolated from FFPE tissue using the AllPrep DNA/RNA FFPE Kit. The rearrangement combines TRBV28 with TRBJ2-6, with no confidently assigned D gene. The TCR sequence derives from a person aged 70 to 85 with invasive lung adenocarcinoma. The sample consisted of FFPE invasive lung adenocarcinoma tissue. The label giving this sample's cell subset or site can be read as: frankly invasive lung adenocarcinoma (ADC). The CDR3 region has the sequence CASRRLSGANVLTF. Read as DNA, the sequence is TGTGCCAGCAGGCGTCTTTCTGGGGCCAACGTCCTGACTTTC.